This is a list of T cell receptor beta chains from one sample in a study of cytomegalovirus exposure and HLA in healthy donors. Only in-frame clones appear in the TCRdb table, and some are missing; sequencing was by immunoSEQ multiplex PCR. Of approximately 150,000 clones detected, around 78% appear once; the ten largest clones hold around 1%. The sample consisted of PBMCs. The source of these receptors is a woman between 35 and 50 years old in good health and CMV-seronegative. CDR3s include the opening cysteine and the closing phenylalanine or tryptophan. Each record gives: clone size, J gene, D gene, V gene, CDR3 protein, CDR3 DNA. D genes are given only for firm matches. Size is stated for part of the rows, as once, few or many counts, or as a class when the clone is expanded.

size: NA
J: TRBJ2-3
D: NA
V: TRBV5-1
CDR3: CASSLSSGTDTQYF
DNA: TGCGCCAGCAGCTTATCTAGTGGCACAGATACGCAGTATTTT

size: NA
J: TRBJ1-1
D: TRBD1
V: TRBV6-1
CDR3: CASSTFRDSYTEAFF
DNA: TGTGCCAGCAGTACATTCCGGGACAGCTACACTGAAGCTTTCTTT

size: NA
J: TRBJ2-7
D: NA
V: TRBV29-1
CDR3: CSVWSSAGEQYF
DNA: TGCAGCGTTTGGTCCAGCGCGGGCGAGCAGTACTTC

size: few
J: TRBJ2-1
D: TRBD2
V: TRBV6-1
CDR3: CASSGSSGRGNEQFF
DNA: TGTGCCAGCAGTGGATCGAGCGGGAGAGGCAATGAGCAGTTCTTC

size: NA
J: TRBJ1-1
D: TRBD1
V: TRBV7-9
CDR3: CASSLGGQGVSEAFF
DNA: TGTGCCAGCAGCCTTGGCGGACAGGGGGTTTCTGAAGCTTTCTTT

size: NA
J: TRBJ2-2
D: NA
V: TRBV20-1
CDR3: CSARGRVELFF
DNA: TGCAGTGCTAGAGGCCGGGTAGAGCTGTTTTTT

size: NA
J: TRBJ1-2
D: NA
V: TRBV14
CDR3: CASSPSGRHGYTF
DNA: TGTGCCAGCAGCCCCTCCGGGAGGCATGGCTACACCTTC

size: NA
J: TRBJ2-5
D: NA
V: TRBV30
CDR3: CAWSVRGETQYF
DNA: TGTGCCTGGAGTGTACGGGGGGAGACCCAGTACTTC

size: NA
J: TRBJ1-4
D: TRBD1
V: TRBV27
CDR3: CASSLATGRHNEKLFF
DNA: TGTGCCAGCAGTTTGGCGACAGGGCGTCATAATGAAAAACTGTTTTTT

size: NA
J: TRBJ2-1
D: TRBD2
V: TRBV11-3
CDR3: CASSLGLAGAVDEQFF
DNA: TGTGCCAGCAGCTTGGGACTAGCGGGAGCTGTGGATGAGCAGTTCTTC

size: NA
J: TRBJ1-5
D: NA
V: TRBV4-1
CDR3: CASSQEGKQGNQPQHF
DNA: TGCGCCAGCAGCCAAGAGGGAAAACAGGGAAATCAGCCCCAGCATTTT

size: NA
J: TRBJ2-5
D: TRBD1
V: TRBV7-8
CDR3: CASSLDREKTQYF
DNA: TGTGCCAGCAGCTTGGACAGGGAAAAGACCCAGTACTTC

size: NA
J: TRBJ1-2
D: NA
V: TRBV9
CDR3: CASSLDSYGYTF
DNA: TGTGCCAGCAGCCTCGACAGCTATGGCTACACCTTC

size: NA
J: TRBJ2-1
D: TRBD1
V: TRBV6-6
CDR3: CASSSDRAPYFGFF
DNA: TGTGCCAGCAGTTCGGACAGGGCTCCCTATTTCGGGTTCTTC

size: NA
J: TRBJ2-7
D: TRBD1
V: TRBV30
CDR3: CAWTFRQGWYEQYF
DNA: TGTGCCTGGACCTTTCGACAGGGTTGGTACGAGCAGTACTTC

size: NA
J: TRBJ1-2
D: NA
V: TRBV4-2
CDR3: CASSQGGRGSGYTF
DNA: TGTGCCAGCAGCCAAGGCGGCAGGGGATCTGGCTACACCTTC

size: NA
J: TRBJ1-5
D: NA
V: TRBV7-9
CDR3: CASSSNNQPQHF
DNA: TGTGCCAGCAGCTCCAACAATCAGCCCCAGCATTTT

size: NA
J: TRBJ2-7
D: NA
V: TRBV2
CDR3: CASSDRDSHYEQYF
DNA: TGTGCCAGCAGTGACCGGGACTCCCACTACGAGCAGTACTTC

size: NA
J: TRBJ2-2
D: TRBD1
V: TRBV2
CDR3: CASNSGGADRELFF
DNA: TGTGCCAGCAACTCAGGGGGCGCGGACCGGGAGCTGTTTTTT